These 22 T cell receptor beta chains came from one sample sequenced in a study of identical twins. TCRdb ran MiXCR on the 5' RACE reads and lists one entry per CDR3 protein. The profile covers about 1.7 million distinct CDR3 sequences, with about 32% appearing a single time and about 0.27% taken by the ten largest. The sequencing input was cord blood. These receptors originate from a newborn girl in good health.

The gene calls are TRBV6-6 and TRBJ2-7; 7 bases line up with TRBD2. This CDR3 is built from 15 residues. J was trimmed by 3 bases and V by 0 bases; bases with no gene match: 5. CDR1 is MNHNY, CDR2 SVGAGI, per germline (reference sequence). The CDR3: CASSYSRELYYEQYF. CDR3 DNA sequence: TGTGCCAGCAGTTACTCGCGGGAGCTATACTACGAGCAGTACTTC.

CDR3 residues: CSARAGGPYNEQYF. CDR3 bases: TGCAGTGCTAGAGCGGGAGGGCCCTACAATGAGCAGTACTTC. This chain connects TRBV20-1 to TRBJ2-1; 8 nucleotides match TRBD2. The DNA end is more similar to TRBJ2-7, so the J call may be wrong. The CDR3 spans 14 residues. CDR1 DFQATT and CDR2 SNEGSKA come from the germline V gene (reference sequence).

The chain couples TRBV6-5 to TRBJ2-1; TRBD2 matches 10 bases. Germline V gives CDR1 MNHEY, CDR2 SVGAGI. This CDR3 comprises 18 residues. J was trimmed by 5 bases and V by 4 bases; bases with no gene match: 14. CDR3 bases: TGTGCCAGCAGTTCCCAAGCGGGAGGGCTGACAACTAACAATGAGCAGTTCTTC. This translates into CASSSQAGGLTTNNEQFF.

In this sample, this clonotype turned up a few times. The chain is built from TRBV2 and TRBJ2-6; D may correspond to TRBD1 or TRBD2 (5 bases each). The ends were cut back, 5 bases at V and 2 bases at J, with 13 bases in the middle. Looked up from germline, CDR1 is SNHLY and CDR2 is FYNNEI. The CDR3 consists of 16 residues. The CDR3 loop is CASSLPGRPGANVLTF. DNA of the CDR3: TGTGCCAGCAGTCTACCGGGACGCCCTGGGGCCAACGTCCTGACTTTC.

The genes are TRBV7-2 and TRBJ1-4; perhaps TRBD1 as D (6 bases). With 5 bases removed from V and 8 bases from J, the gap between germline ends came to 21 bases. The V gene's germline CDR1 is SGHTA and CDR2 FQGNSA. The CDR3 covers 16 residues. The CDR3 nucleotides are TGTGCCAGCAGCCCCGCTGGGACAAGGCTCACAGAAAAACTGTTTTTT. It yields the protein CASSPAGTRLTEKLFF.

V is TRBV7-9 and J is TRBJ2-7; 11 positions match TRBD2. The DNA end favors TRBJ2-5, so the J call may be wrong. The CDR3 has 16 amino acids. Germline lookup yields CDR1 SEHNR and CDR2 FQNEAQ (reference sequence). As DNA, the CDR3 is TGTGCCAGCAGCCCCAGGACTAGCGGGCTGGGGGAGACCCAGTACTTC. It translates to CASSPRTSGLGETQYF.

This clonotype occurred many times. V usage is TRBV29-1 and J usage is TRBJ1-2, with D perhaps TRBD1 (5 bases). The V end lost 5 bases, the J end lost 3 bases, and 10 bases lay between the germline ends. This CDR3 contains 12 residues. CDR1 is SQVTM, CDR2 ANQGSEA, per germline. The CDR3 DNA is TGCAGCGTTACTGGACACGACTATGGCTACACCTTC. Translation: CSVTGHDYGYTF.

This chain connects TRBV4-1 to TRBJ1-2; D perhaps matches TRBD1 (5 bases). The length of the CDR3 is 18 residues. Germline V lookup: CDR1 MGHRA, CDR2 YSYEKL. The V and J ends lost 0 bases and 4 bases respectively, with 21 bases between them. CDR3 in DNA: TGCGCCAGCAGCCAAGATGCCCTATTAGCGGGACGGATCTATGGCTACACCTTC. This encodes CASSQDALLAGRIYGYTF.

The chain joins TRBV9 to TRBJ2-2; D gene uncertain. V was pared by 4 bases and J by 4 bases, with 14 bases between. This CDR3 comprises 15 residues. Germline values: CDR1 SGDLS, CDR2 YYNGEE. CDR3 region: CASSIRLGITGELFF. The CDR3 nucleotides are TGTGCCAGCAGCATTCGCCTAGGTATCACCGGGGAGCTGTTTTTT.

The chain couples TRBV4-1 to TRBJ2-4; D is possibly TRBD1 (5 bases). The J call may not be correct, given that the DNA end is closer to TRBJ2-7. Germline values: CDR1 MGHRA, CDR2 YSYEKL. The CDR3 spans 15 residues. The CDR3 DNA is TGCGCCAGCAGCCAAGAAATCCCCTCAGGGTACGAGCAGTACTTC. Encoded protein: CASSQEIPSGYEQYF.

This rearrangement joins TRBV6-1 to TRBJ1-6; 7 nucleotides match TRBD1. Per germline, CDR1 MNHNS and CDR2 SASEGT. The ends lost 11 bases at V and 0 bases at J; junction bases unmatched: 10. This CDR3 is built from 16 residues. CDR3 loop: CAATTGSGSYNSPLHF. In DNA form, the CDR3 reads TGTGCCGCCACGACAGGGAGTGGCTCCTATAATTCACCCCTCCACTTT.

This clonotype has only one observation. The chain joins TRBV20-1 to TRBJ1-2; the match to TRBD1 covers 7 bases. In germline, CDR1 is DFQATT, CDR2 SNEGSKA (reference sequence). V lost 2 bases and J lost 2; bases outside the gene matches: 5. The CDR3 totals 14 residues. The CDR3 here is CSARFDRENYGYTF. In nucleotides, the CDR3 is TGCAGTGCTAGATTCGACAGGGAAAACTATGGCTACACCTTC.

A few counts support this clonotype. This chain links TRBV9 with TRBJ2-5, with D unresolved. From germline, CDR1 is SGDLS and CDR2 YYNGEE. This CDR3 region has 14 residues. The V end lost 0 bases, the J end lost 5 bases, and 11 bases lay between the germline ends. This chain's CDR3 is CASSVDSSWETQYF. As DNA, the CDR3 is TGTGCCAGCAGCGTAGATAGCAGCTGGGAGACCCAGTACTTC.

The chain couples TRBV28 to TRBJ2-1; 10 bases map to TRBD2. The CDR3 is 14 amino acids. V lost 10 bases, J lost 4 bases, and 7 bases stayed unmatched. CDR1 and CDR2 (germline): MDHEN, SYDVKM. CDR3 in DNA: TGTGCCACCGCCGGGACTAGCGTTTACAATGAGCAGTTCTTC. Its protein product is CATAGTSVYNEQFF. The full variable domain, rest sourced from reference TRBV28 and TRBJ2-1, is DVKVTQSSRYLVKRTGEKVFLECVQDMDHENMFWYRQDPGLGLRLIYFSYDVKMKEKGDIPEGYSVSREKKERFSLILESASTNQTSMYLCATAGTSVYNEQFFGPGTRLTVL.

The genes are TRBV5-6 and TRBJ2-7, with D tentatively TRBD2 (6 bases). V was shortened by 2 bases and J by 0 bases, with 15 bases between the two germline ends. Germline V gives CDR1 SGHDT, CDR2 YYEEEE. The CDR3 runs to 16 residues. The CDR3 here is CASSFGAGSYSYEQYF. In DNA form, the CDR3 reads TGTGCCAGCAGCTTTGGGGCGGGATCGTACTCCTACGAGCAGTACTTC. Looking up the rest from reference TRBV5-6 and TRBJ2-7 gives the full variable domain: DAGVTQSPTHLIKTRGQQVTLRCSPKSGHDTVSWYQQALGQGPQFIFQYYEEEERQRGNFPDRFSGHQFPNYSSELNVNALLLGDSALYLCASSFGAGSYSYEQYFGPGTRLTVT.

The chain employs TRBV10-3 and TRBJ1-5; D remains ambiguous. The germline CDR1 and CDR2 sequences are ENHRY and SYGVKD. The ends were cut back, 2 bases at V and 4 bases at J, with 6 bases in the middle. This CDR3 contains 13 residues. This chain's CDR3 is CAISEGWNQPQHF. CDR3 in DNA: TGTGCCATCAGTGAGGGGTGGAATCAGCCCCAGCATTTT.

This clonotype was counted only a few times. The genes are TRBV4-1 and TRBJ1-2, with D perhaps matching TRBD1 (6 bases). This CDR3 has 19 amino acids. The ends were cut back, 3 bases at V and 0 bases at J, with 23 bases in the middle. In germline, CDR1 is MGHRA, CDR2 YSYEKL. The CDR3 spells CASSHRTGPTTSANYGYTF. CDR3 nucleotide sequence: TGCGCCAGCAGCCACCGAACAGGGCCTACCACTTCAGCTAACTATGGCTACACCTTC.

This clonotype was recorded a few times. The rearrangement joins TRBV5-5 to TRBJ1-1; D uncertain. The length of the CDR3 is 15 residues. Trimming removed 4 bases from V and 1 base from J, with 14 bases in between. Germline CDR1 SGHKS, CDR2 YYEKEE (reference sequence). CDR3 sequence: CASSGRTAANTEAFF. CDR3 bases: TGTGCCAGCAGCGGAAGGACCGCCGCGAACACTGAAGCTTTCTTT. The whole variable domain, remainder taken from reference TRBV5-5 and TRBJ1-1, is DAGVTQSPTHLIKTRGQQVTLRCSPISGHKSVSWYQQVLGQGPQFIFQYYEKEERGRGNFPDRFSARQFPNYSSELNVNALLLGDSALYLCASSGRTAANTEAFFGQGTRLTVV.

The V call is TRBV20-1, the J call TRBJ2-1, with 7 bases that match TRBD2. The CDR3 has 15 amino acids. The J segment lost 0 bases and the V segment lost 6 bases, leaving 8 bases of the junction unmatched. Germline V gene lookup returns CDR1 DFQATT and CDR2 SNEGSKA (reference sequence). CDR3 sequence reads: CSAYSGGSSYNEQFF. CDR3 in DNA: TGCAGTGCCTATTCTGGCGGGAGCTCCTACAATGAGCAGTTCTTC.

This sequence joins TRBV20-1 and TRBJ1-4, with no clear D. V lost 0 bases to trimming and J lost 7 bases, with 12 bases between them. Germline assignment: CDR1 DFQATT and CDR2 SNEGSKA (reference sequence). CDR3 length: 14 residues. The CDR3 region is CSARDGGYSEKLFF. The CDR3 DNA is TGCAGTGCTAGAGACGGAGGGTATAGTGAAAAACTGTTTTTT.

This clonotype was seen a few times. This rearrangement joins TRBV24-1 to TRBJ2-1, with TRBD1 identical over 8 bases. V gave up 1 base and J gave up 10 bases; unmatched junction bases: 2. CDR1 and CDR2 from the germline V gene are KGHDR and SFDVKD. CDR3 size: 13 residues. The CDR3 sequence is CATSDFRTGEQFF. The CDR3 coding sequence is TGTGCCACCAGTGATTTCCGGACAGGGGAGCAGTTCTTC.

The chain carries TRBV29-1 and TRBJ2-3; 9 nucleotides agree with TRBD1. Germline-derived CDR1 and CDR2 are SQVTM and ANQGSEA. This CDR3 is 15 amino acids long. Losses at the gene ends were 5 bases for V and 4 bases for J; bases not matched to a gene: 10. The CDR3: CSVKVGTGNADTQYF. CDR3 DNA: TGCAGCGTTAAAGTCGGGACAGGGAACGCAGATACGCAGTATTTT.